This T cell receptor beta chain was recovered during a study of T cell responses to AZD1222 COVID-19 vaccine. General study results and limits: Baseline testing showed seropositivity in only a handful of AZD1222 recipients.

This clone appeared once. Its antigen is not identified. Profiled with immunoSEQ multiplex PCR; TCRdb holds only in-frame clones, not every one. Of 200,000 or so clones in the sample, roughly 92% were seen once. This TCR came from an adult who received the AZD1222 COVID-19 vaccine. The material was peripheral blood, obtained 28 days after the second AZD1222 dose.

CDR3 amino acids: CSAARVRGDTGELFF. As DNA, the CDR3 is TGCAGCGCCGCCAGAGTTAGGGGTGACACCGGGGAGCTGTTTTTT. This chain links TRBV29-1 with TRBJ2-2; tentatively, D is TRBD1 (5 bases). Looked up from germline, CDR1 is SQVTM and CDR2 is ANQGSEA. This CDR3 is 15 amino acids long. V shed 7 bases and J shed 3 bases, with 18 bases lying between them.